This T cell receptor (beta chain) was recovered during a study of vaccination and CD4 T cells after COVID-19. The treatment here: roughly 11-day PBMC culture with coronavirus spike peptide pools or control peptides (ViraFEST assay). There are 16 residues in the CDR3. Germline V gene sequence: CDR1 SGHAT, CDR2 FQNNGV. The Oncomine TCR Beta short-read assay sequenced DNA from cultured CD4+ T cells. TCRdb reanalysed the PCR reads using MiXCR and keeps one entry per CDR3 protein. In the table there are 15,000 to 20,000 distinct CDR3 sequences, around 59% of which are singletons. There are a few counts of this clonotype. The target antigen is unknown. Germline is not matched at one junction end, which may reflect a read error.

Source material: CD4+ T cells from blood, cultured in vitro. This TCR was recovered from a human donor who had recovered from COVID-19. V gene TRBV11-2 combines with J gene TRBJ1-2; D possibly corresponds to TRBD1 (5 bases). CDR3 DNA sequence: TGTGCCAGCACCAACGGAAGGGGCTATGGCTTATATGGCGACACCTTC. This gives the protein CASTNGRGYGLYGDTF.